This T cell receptor (beta chain) emerged from a study of T-cell reconstitution after alpha-beta-depleted transplantation in children. This clonotype was seen only a few times. A library of TCRbeta sequences, prepared with unique molecular identifiers, was generated. TCRdb recomputed calls from the PCR reads with MiXCR, one row per CDR3 protein. The table lists approximately 520,000 distinct CDR3 sequences, about 30% of them singletons. The CDR3 length is 17 residues. Germline lookup yields CDR1 LGHNA and CDR2 YNFKEQ. J was trimmed by 6 bases and V by 0 bases; bases with no gene match: 10. The chain uses TRBV4-2 and TRBJ2-3; 9 bases map to TRBD2. The sequencing here drew on PBMCs from the stem cell graft donor, taken from the stem cell graft. This receptor was taken from a human donor who donated a stem cell graft to a child with aplastic anemia. The DNA of the CDR3 is TGTGCCAGCAGCCAAGAAGGGGGGCTAGCGGGGTGGGATACGCAGTATTTT. It specifies CASSQEGGLAGWDTQYF.